This T cell receptor (beta chain) was sequenced in a study of shared clonotypes between healthy human individuals. Overall study context: Three plates each covered CD4 naive and memory; CD8 naive two, CD8 memory one.

V lost 0 bases and J 0 bases, leaving 9 bases between the germline ends. Germline-derived CDR1 and CDR2 are SGHDN and FVKESK. The CDR3 loop spans 16 amino acids. Execution of the assay was at deep level. Generated by immunoSEQ multiplex PCR, the TCRdb table keeps only in-frame clones and is missing some. The data hold about 2.1 million clones, with under 95% observed a single time. With respect to this clone: Its antigen is as yet unknown.

Study-wide points: Non-shared clonotypes showed lower generation probabilities than clonotypes common to all four donors.

Only CD45RO-negative cells positively selected for CCR7 counted as naive CD8 cells, so terminally differentiated effector memory CD45RA+ cells were excluded. The source of this sequence is a man between 18 and 35 years old in good health. Some clones in this sample may be carry-over from other donors' samples. Sequencing was performed on naive CD8+ T cells from PBMCs. The gene calls are TRBV14 and TRBJ1-3; D remains unclear. The CDR3 coding sequence is TGTGCCAGCAGCCAAGAGCTGGTCAGCTCTGGAAACACCATATATTTT. Its protein is CASSQELVSSGNTIYF.